This T cell receptor beta chain was documented in a study of CD8+CD57+ T cells in acquired aplastic anemia. Turning to the study itself: Yields of DNA that came from sorted CD4+ and CD8+ cells averaged roughly 3.2 ug. In CD4+ cells, healthy donors produced an average of about 10.8 million reads.

Genomic DNA acted as the template from which TCR beta VDJ combination and CDR3 sequence profiling were carried out. TCRdb re-derived calls from the reads in MiXCR, one entry per CDR3 protein. Found here are roughly 200,000 distinct CDR3 sequences, about 59% of them singletons; the top ten hold about 31%. The sample holds one count of this clonotype. Its antigen is unknown. Overall study results and limits: A significant difference in CD8+ Simpson's diversity between patients and controls was not found. Patients and controls had in common approximately 29 CD8+ CDR3 sequences.

Per the germline V gene, CDR1 is DFQATT and CDR2 is SNEGSKA (reference sequence). CDR3 length equals 11 residues. The ends were cut back, 1 base at V and 7 bases at J, with 7 bases in the middle. The sequenced material came from sorted CD4+, CD8+, or CD8+CD57+ T cells (not recorded which) from PBMCs. This chain uses TRBV20-1 with TRBJ2-5, with D uncertain. The source is a human donor in good health. CDR3 amino acids: CSARVSWTQYF. CDR3 nucleotides: TGCAGTGCTAGAGTTTCGTGGACCCAGTACTTC.